The source of this TCR beta chain is a study of a mutant IDH1 vaccine in newly diagnosed glioma. Overall study: Patients received eight vaccinations in weeks 1, 3, 5, 7, 11, 15, 19, 23. Earlier care involved radiotherapy, temozolomide, or both, and the majority received both. Initiation of the vaccine course occurred 4-6 weeks after radiotherapy alone, or alongside temozolomide cycles.

V lost 0 bases and J lost 1, with 5 bases in between. The CDR3 sequence is 14 residues long. Germline V CDR1 and CDR2: MNHEY, SMNVEV (reference sequence). Sequenced by immunoSEQ multiplex PCR; TCRdb stores in-frame clones only, minus some. The sample lists more than 30,000 clones, 90% occurring once. Documented time point: week 11, during vaccination. A 20-mer mutant IDH1 peptide at 300 ug was injected subcutaneously with topical imiquimod. Each tumor in the donors was a new WHO grade 3 or 4 astrocytoma, IDH1-mutant and ATRX-lost. For this clone: Its target is not known.

The specimen comprised PBMCs, sampled from a glioma patient whose treatment included an IDH1 peptide vaccine. The clonotype comes from a man in his late teens or twenties with glioma. This sequence joins TRBV27 and TRBJ2-3, with D tentatively TRBD2 (5 bases). CDR3 amino acids: CASSLSRGTDTQYF. DNA of the CDR3: TGTGCCAGCAGTTTATCGCGGGGCACAGATACGCAGTATTTT.